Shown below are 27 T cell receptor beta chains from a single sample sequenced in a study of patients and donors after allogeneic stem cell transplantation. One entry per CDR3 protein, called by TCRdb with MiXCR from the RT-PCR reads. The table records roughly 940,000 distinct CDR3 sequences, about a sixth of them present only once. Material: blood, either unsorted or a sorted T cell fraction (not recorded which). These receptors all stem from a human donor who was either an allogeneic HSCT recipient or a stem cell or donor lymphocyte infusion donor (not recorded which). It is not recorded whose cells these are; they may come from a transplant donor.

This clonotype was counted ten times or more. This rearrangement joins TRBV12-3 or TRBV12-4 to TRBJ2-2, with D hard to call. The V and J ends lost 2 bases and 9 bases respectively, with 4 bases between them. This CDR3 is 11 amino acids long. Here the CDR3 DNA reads TGTGCCAGCAGTTTAAACTGGGAGCTGTTTTTT. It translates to CASSLNWELFF.

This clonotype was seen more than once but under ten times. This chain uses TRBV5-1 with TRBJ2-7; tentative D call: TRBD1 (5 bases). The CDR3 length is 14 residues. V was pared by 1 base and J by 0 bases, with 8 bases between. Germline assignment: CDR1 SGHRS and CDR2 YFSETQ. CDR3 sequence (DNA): TGCGCCAGCAGCTTGTTGGACACCTCCTACGAGCAGTACTTC. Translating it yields CASSLLDTSYEQYF.

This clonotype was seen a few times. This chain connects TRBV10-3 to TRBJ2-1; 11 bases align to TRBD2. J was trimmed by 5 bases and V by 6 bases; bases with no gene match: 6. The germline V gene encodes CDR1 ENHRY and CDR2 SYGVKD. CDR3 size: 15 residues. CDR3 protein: CAIRGTSGGDNEQFF. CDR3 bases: TGTGCCATCAGAGGTACTAGCGGGGGCGACAATGAGCAGTTCTTC.

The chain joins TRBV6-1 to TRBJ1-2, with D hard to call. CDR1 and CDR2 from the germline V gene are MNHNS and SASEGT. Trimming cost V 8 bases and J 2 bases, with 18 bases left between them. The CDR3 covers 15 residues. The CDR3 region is CASSSPYAENYGYTF. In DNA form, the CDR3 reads TGTGCCAGCTCCTCACCCTATGCGGAGAACTATGGCTACACCTTC.

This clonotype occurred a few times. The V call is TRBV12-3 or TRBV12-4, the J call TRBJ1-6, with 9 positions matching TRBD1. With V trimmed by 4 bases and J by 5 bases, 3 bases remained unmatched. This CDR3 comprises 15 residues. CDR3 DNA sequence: TGTGCCAGCAGTTATACAGGGGGCGATAATTCACCCCTCCACTTT. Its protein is CASSYTGGDNSPLHF.

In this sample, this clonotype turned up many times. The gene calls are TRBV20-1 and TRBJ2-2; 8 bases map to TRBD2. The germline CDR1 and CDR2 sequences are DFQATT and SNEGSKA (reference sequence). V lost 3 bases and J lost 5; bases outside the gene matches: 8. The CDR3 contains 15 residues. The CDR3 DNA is TGCAGTGCTAGGGCCCCGGGACTAGTTACCGGGGAGCTGTTTTTT. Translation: CSARAPGLVTGELFF.

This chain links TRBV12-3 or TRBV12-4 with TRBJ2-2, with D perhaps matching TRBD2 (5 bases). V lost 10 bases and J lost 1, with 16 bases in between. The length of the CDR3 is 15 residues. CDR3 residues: CATTTKRLNTGELFF. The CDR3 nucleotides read TGTGCCACAACGACTAAGCGGCTGAACACCGGGGAGCTGTTTTTT.

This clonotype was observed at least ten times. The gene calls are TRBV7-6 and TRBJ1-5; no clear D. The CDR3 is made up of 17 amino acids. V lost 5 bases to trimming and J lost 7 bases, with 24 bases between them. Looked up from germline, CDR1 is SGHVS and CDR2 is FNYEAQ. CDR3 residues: CASSPRVGRWGGQPQHF. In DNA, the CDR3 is TGTGCCAGCAGCCCCCGGGTAGGCAGGTGGGGTGGACAGCCCCAGCATTTT. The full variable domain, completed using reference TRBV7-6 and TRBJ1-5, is GAGVSQSPRYKVTKRGQDVALRCDPISGHVSLYWYRQALGQGPEFLTYFNYEAQQDKSGLPNDRFSAERPEGSISTLTIQRTEQRDSAMYRCASSPRVGRWGGQPQHFGDGTRLSIL.

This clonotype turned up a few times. CDR3 sequence (DNA): TGTGCCAGCAGTGAAAGCGGCGGGGGCGATTACGAGCAGTACTTC. Protein: CASSESGGGDYEQYF. The V and J genes are TRBV2 and TRBJ2-7; D might be TRBD2 (7 bases). The V and J ends lost 2 bases and 4 bases respectively, with 15 bases between them. The CDR3 consists of 15 residues. From germline, CDR1 is SNHLY and CDR2 FYNNEI. Using reference TRBV2 and TRBJ2-7 for the parts outside the CDR3, the full variable domain is EPEVTQTPSHQVTQMGQEVILRCVPISNHLYFYWYRQILGQKVEFLVSFYNNEISEKSEIFDDQFSVERPDGSNFTLKIRSTKLEDSAMYFCASSESGGGDYEQYFGPGTRLTVT.

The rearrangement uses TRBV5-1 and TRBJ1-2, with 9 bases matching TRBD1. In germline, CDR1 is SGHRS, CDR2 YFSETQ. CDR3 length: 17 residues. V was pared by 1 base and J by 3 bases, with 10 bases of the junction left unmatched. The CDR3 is CASSLKPVTGGHYGYTF. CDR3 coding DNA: TGCGCCAGCAGCTTGAAGCCCGTGACAGGGGGTCACTATGGCTACACCTTC. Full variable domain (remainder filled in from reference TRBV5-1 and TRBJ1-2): KAGVTQTPRYLIKTRGQQVTLSCSPISGHRSVSWYQQTPGQGLQFLFEYFSETQRNKGNFPGRFSGRQFSNSRSEMNVSTLELGDSALYLCASSLKPVTGGHYGYTFGSGTRLTVV.

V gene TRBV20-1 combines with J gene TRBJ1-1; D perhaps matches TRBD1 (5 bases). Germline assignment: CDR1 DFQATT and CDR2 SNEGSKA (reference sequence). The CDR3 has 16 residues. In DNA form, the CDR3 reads TGCAGCACCACATATCGGGGGTGGGTTATGAACACTGAAGCTTTCTTT. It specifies CSTTYRGWVMNTEAFF.

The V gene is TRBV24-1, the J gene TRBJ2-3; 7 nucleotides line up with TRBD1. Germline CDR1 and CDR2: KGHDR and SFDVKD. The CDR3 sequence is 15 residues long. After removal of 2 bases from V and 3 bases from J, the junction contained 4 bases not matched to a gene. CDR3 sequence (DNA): TGTGCCACCAGTGATTCTCCGGGACAGACAGATACGCAGTATTTT. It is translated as CATSDSPGQTDTQYF.

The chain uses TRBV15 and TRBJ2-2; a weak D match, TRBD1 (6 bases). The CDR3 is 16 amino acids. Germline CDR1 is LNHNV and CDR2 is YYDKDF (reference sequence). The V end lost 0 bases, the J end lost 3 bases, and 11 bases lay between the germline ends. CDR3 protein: CATSRDHREYTGELFF. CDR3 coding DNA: TGTGCCACCAGCAGAGATCACAGGGAATACACCGGGGAGCTGTTTTTT.

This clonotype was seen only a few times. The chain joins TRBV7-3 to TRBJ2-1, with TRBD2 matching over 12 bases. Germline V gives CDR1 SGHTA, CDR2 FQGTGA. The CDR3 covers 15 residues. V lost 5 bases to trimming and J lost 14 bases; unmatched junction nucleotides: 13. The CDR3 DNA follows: TGTGCCAGCAGCCGCACCGGGACTAGCGGGTGGGGGAAGTTCTTC. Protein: CASSRTGTSGWGKFF. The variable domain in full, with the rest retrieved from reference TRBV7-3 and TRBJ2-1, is GAGVSQTPSNKVTEKGKYVELRCDPISGHTALYWYRQSLGQGPEFLIYFQGTGAADDSGLPNDRFFAVRPEGSVSTLKIQRTERGDSAVYLCASSRTGTSGWGKFFGPGTRLTVL.

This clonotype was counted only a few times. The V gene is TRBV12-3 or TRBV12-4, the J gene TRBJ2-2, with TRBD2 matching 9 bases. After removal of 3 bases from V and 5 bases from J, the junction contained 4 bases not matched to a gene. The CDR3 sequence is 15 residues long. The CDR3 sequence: CASSFISGGTGELFF. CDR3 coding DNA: TGTGCCAGCAGTTTCATTAGCGGGGGTACCGGGGAGCTGTTTTTT.

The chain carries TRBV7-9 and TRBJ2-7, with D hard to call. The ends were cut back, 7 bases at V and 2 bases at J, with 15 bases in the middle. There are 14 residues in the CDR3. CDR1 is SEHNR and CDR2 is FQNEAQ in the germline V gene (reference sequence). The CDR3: CASTDRTSPYEQYF. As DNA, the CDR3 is TGTGCCAGCACCGATAGGACCTCACCCTACGAGCAGTACTTC.

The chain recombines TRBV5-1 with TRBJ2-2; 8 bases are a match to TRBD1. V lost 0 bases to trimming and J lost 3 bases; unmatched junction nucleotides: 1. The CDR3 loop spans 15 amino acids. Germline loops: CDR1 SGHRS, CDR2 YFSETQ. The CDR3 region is CASSLGTGYTGELFF. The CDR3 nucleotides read TGCGCCAGCAGCTTGGGGACAGGGTACACCGGGGAGCTGTTTTTT.

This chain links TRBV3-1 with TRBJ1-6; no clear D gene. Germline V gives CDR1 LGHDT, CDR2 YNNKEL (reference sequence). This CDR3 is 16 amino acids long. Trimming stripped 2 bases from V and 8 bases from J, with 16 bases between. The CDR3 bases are TGTGCCAGCAGCCAAAAGGGTGGCAGGAGGTATTCACCCCTCCACTTT. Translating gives CASSQKGGRRYSPLHF.

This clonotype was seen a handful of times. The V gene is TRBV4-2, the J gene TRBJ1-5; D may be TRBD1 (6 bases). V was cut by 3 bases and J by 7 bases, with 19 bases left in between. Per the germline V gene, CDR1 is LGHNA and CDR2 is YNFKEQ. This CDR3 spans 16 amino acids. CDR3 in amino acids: CASSHDTNRESQPQHF. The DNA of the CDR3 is TGTGCCAGCAGCCACGACACGAACAGGGAAAGCCAGCCCCAGCATTTT.

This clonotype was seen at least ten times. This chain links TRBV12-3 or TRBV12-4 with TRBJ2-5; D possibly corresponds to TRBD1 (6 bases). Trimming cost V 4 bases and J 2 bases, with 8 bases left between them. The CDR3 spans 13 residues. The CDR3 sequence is CASSYDRQETQYF. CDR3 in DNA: TGTGCCAGCAGTTATGACAGGCAAGAGACCCAGTACTTC.

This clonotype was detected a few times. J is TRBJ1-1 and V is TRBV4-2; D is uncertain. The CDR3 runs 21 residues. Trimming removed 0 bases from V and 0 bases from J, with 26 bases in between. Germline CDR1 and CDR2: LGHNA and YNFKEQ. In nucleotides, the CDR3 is TGTGCCAGCAGCCAAGATTCGGGCCGATGGCACCCAGACATCATGAACACTGAAGCTTTCTTT. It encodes CASSQDSGRWHPDIMNTEAFF.

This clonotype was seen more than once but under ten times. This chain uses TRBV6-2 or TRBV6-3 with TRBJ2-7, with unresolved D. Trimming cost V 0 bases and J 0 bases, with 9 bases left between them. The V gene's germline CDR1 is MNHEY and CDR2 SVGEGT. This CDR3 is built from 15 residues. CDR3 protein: CASSYSTVGSYEQYF. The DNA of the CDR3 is TGTGCCAGCAGTTACTCGACGGTTGGCTCCTACGAGCAGTACTTC.

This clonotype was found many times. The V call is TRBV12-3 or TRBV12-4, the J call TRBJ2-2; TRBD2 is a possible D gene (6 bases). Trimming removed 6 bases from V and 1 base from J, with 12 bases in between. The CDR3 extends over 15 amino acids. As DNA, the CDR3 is TGTGCCAGCAGAGGGGACGGGGGGAACACCGGGGAGCTGTTTTTT. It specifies CASRGDGGNTGELFF.

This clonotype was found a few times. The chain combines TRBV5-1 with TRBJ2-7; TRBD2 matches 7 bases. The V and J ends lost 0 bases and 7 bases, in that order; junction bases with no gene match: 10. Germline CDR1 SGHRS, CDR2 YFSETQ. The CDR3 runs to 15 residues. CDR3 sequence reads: CASSLASGPLGEQYF. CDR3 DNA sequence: TGCGCCAGCAGCTTGGCTAGCGGACCCCTGGGGGAGCAGTACTTC.

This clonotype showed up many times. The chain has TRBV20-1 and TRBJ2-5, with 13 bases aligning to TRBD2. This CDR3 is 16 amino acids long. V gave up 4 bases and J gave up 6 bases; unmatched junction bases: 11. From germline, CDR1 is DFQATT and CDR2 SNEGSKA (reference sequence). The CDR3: CSATTGLAGAPKTQYF. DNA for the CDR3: TGCAGTGCTACCACTGGACTAGCGGGGGCTCCCAAGACCCAGTACTTC.

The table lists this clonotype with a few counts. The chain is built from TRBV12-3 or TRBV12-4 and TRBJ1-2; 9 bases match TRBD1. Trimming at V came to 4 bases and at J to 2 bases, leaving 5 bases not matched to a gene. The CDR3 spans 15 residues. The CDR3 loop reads CASSSSGTGNYGYTF. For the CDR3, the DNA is TGTGCCAGCAGTTCCTCCGGGACAGGGAACTATGGCTACACCTTC.

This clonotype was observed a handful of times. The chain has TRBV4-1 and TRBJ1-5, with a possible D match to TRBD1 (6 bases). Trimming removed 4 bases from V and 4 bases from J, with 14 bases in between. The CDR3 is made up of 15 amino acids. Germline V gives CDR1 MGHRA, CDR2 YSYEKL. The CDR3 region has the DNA TGCGCCAGCAGCCCACAGGGATTGGGGAATCAGCCCCAGCATTTT. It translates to CASSPQGLGNQPQHF.